The rows below give T cell receptor beta chains drawn from one sample of a study of radiotherapy plus CTLA-4 blockade in lung cancer. Here immunoSEQ multiplex PCR was the method, and the copy in TCRdb shows in-frame clones only, minus some. The table records 81,000 or so clones, approximately 82% of them present only once. The material sequenced was peripheral blood, taken from a patient treated with radiotherapy plus ipilimumab. These receptors were obtained from a human donor with non-small cell lung cancer that progressed on radiotherapy plus ipilimumab. Each CDR3 is given with its conserved first and last residue.

V: TRBV29-1
J: TRBJ2-2
CDR3: CSVGGFTNTGELFF

V: TRBV28
J: TRBJ2-1
CDR3: CASSFIAEQFF

V: TRBV5-4
J: TRBJ1-1
CDR3: CASSLELGTEAFF

V: TRBV1
J: TRBJ2-1
CDR3: CTSSPNNEQFF

V: TRBV30
J: TRBJ2-7
CDR3: CAWMGNSYEQYF

V: TRBV5-5
J: TRBJ2-6
CDR3: CASSFRGAGGANVLTF

V: TRBV7-2
J: TRBJ1-2
CDR3: CASSPSLTNYGYTF

V: TRBV5-4
J: TRBJ2-1
CDR3: CASSLGLADYNEQFF

V: TRBV7-9
J: -
CDR3: CASSLGDRPYEQYF

V: TRBV4-3
J: TRBJ2-6
CDR3: CASSQEVPAGANVLTF

V: TRBV20-1
J: TRBJ1-1
CDR3: CSAQGGASAFF

V: TRBV28
J: TRBJ1-3
CDR3: CASSDPRGSSGNTIYF

V: TRBV9
J: TRBJ1-2
CDR3: CASSVVGTGVYGYTF

V: TRBV6-1
J: TRBJ2-7
CDR3: CASSGRGSYEQYF

V: TRBV19
J: TRBJ1-2
CDR3: CASSMETGRYGYTF

V: TRBV19
J: TRBJ2-1
CDR3: CASSSRAGASYNEQFF